The rows below give T cell receptor beta chains drawn from one sample of a study of cytomegalovirus exposure and HLA in healthy donors. The method was immunoSEQ multiplex PCR; TCRdb's version includes in-frame clones alone and lacks a portion of them. There are around 64,000 clones in the sample; 65% to 80% occur only once, and 6.8% lies in the top ten. The sample was PBMCs. These receptors were collected from a man aged 25 to 40 in good health and CMV-seropositive. CDR3s include the opening cysteine and the closing phenylalanine or tryptophan. The D gene is left open where the match is weak. Clone size appears in some rows only: once, few, many, or a class for an expanded clone.

clone_size j_call d_call v_call cdr3_aa cdr3_nt
- TRBJ1-2 - TRBV4-2 CASRGQGNYGYTF TGTGCCAGCAGGGGTCAGGGCAACTATGGCTACACCTTC
once TRBJ1-2 - TRBV4-2 CASSQEGGGYTF TGTGCCAGCAGCCAAGAAGGCGGTGGCTACACCTTC
- TRBJ1-2 - TRBV20-1 CSAETGGYTF TGCAGTGCGGAGACTGGTGGCTACACCTTC
- TRBJ1-1 - TRBV6-1 CASSEQGGNTEAFF TGTGCCAGCAGTGAGCAGGGTGGGAACACTGAAGCTTTCTTT
- TRBJ1-5 TRBD1 TRBV27 CASSSIPQGAGQPQHF TGTGCCAGCAGTTCCATCCCCCAGGGGGCGGGACAGCCCCAGCATTTT
- TRBJ1-4 TRBD1 TRBV2 CASTPTGTADEKLFF TGTGCCAGCACCCCGACCGGGACAGCGGACGAAAAACTGTTTTTT
- TRBJ2-7 TRBD2 TRBV5-4 CASSPGLLTYEQYF TGTGCCAGCAGCCCGGGACTACTAACCTACGAGCAGTACTTC
- TRBJ2-7 TRBD1 TRBV6-1 CASSERTGAVGYEQYF TGTGCCAGCAGTGAAAGGACAGGGGCCGTAGGGTACGAGCAGTACTTC
- TRBJ2-7 - TRBV29-1 CSVGPGMSSYEQYF TGCAGCGTTGGGCCCGGGATGTCCTCCTACGAGCAGTACTTC
- TRBJ2-5 - TRBV2 CASSIRSRETQYF TGTGCCAGCAGTATACGGTCTCGGGAGACCCAGTACTTC
- TRBJ1-6 TRBD1 TRBV2 CASRTGYNSPLHF TGTGCCAGCAGGACAGGGTATAATTCACCCCTCCACTTT
few TRBJ1-2 - TRBV7-3 CASSADITNYGYTF TGTGCCAGCAGCGCCGACATCACTAACTATGGCTACACCTTC
- TRBJ1-2 - TRBV15 CATSRGGQNYGYTF TGTGCCACCAGCAGAGGAGGCCAGAACTATGGCTACACCTTC
few TRBJ1-1 - TRBV11-1 CASSTGTPRAFF TGTGCCAGCTCTACAGGGACCCCAAGGGCTTTCTTT
- TRBJ2-3 - TRBV7-9 CASSPSDLLLDTQYF TGTGCCAGCAGCCCCTCTGACTTACTTCTAGATACGCAGTATTTT
once TRBJ2-1 TRBD2 TRBV25-1 CASSVTGTRALGEQFF TGTGCCAGCAGTGTGACCGGGACTAGAGCCCTCGGGGAGCAGTTCTTC
- TRBJ2-1 - TRBV4-3 CASSQDTHPSSYNEQFF TGCGCCAGCAGCCAAGATACCCACCCGAGCTCCTACAATGAGCAGTTCTTC
- TRBJ2-7 TRBD1 TRBV2 CASSRDRGFEQYF TGTGCCAGCAGCAGGGACAGGGGCTTTGAGCAGTACTTC
few TRBJ1-6 TRBD1 TRBV28 CASSAQGQGRSIWDSPLHF TGTGCCAGCAGTGCACAGGGACAGGGCAGATCTATTTGGGATTCACCCCTCCACTTT
- TRBJ1-2 TRBD1 TRBV7-2 CASSFLRQGNYGYTF TGTGCCAGCAGCTTCCTTAGACAGGGGAACTATGGCTACACCTTC
- TRBJ2-4 - TRBV5-4 CASSLEVGGGKNIQYF TGTGCCAGCAGCTTGGAAGTCGGAGGCGGCAAAAACATTCAGTACTTC
- TRBJ1-2 - TRBV29-1 CSVLRQGLGFGYTF TGCAGCGTCCTACGCCAGGGGTTGGGGTTTGGCTACACCTTC
- TRBJ1-1 - TRBV15 CATSREGGNTEAFF TGTGCCACCAGCAGAGAAGGCGGGAACACTGAAGCTTTCTTT
- TRBJ2-1 TRBD2 TRBV7-3 CASSPLHVSGSYNEQFF TGTGCCAGCAGCCCCCTCCATGTTAGCGGGTCCTACAATGAGCAGTTCTTC
- TRBJ2-7 TRBD1 TRBV27 CATQDRSYEQYF TGTGCCACCCAGGACAGGTCCTACGAGCAGTACTTC
- TRBJ1-3 - TRBV29-1 CSVEGTDGNTIYF TGCAGCGTTGAAGGGACTGATGGAAACACCATATATTTT
- TRBJ2-7 - TRBV15 CATAGTSYEQYF TGTGCCACCGCCGGGACTTCCTACGAGCAGTACTTC
few TRBJ2-7 TRBD2 TRBV2 CASSEALKRGGYEQYF TGTGCCAGCAGTGAAGCGCTCAAGCGGGGGGGCTACGAGCAGTACTTC
- TRBJ2-1 - TRBV5-6 CASSLVRDEQFF TGTGCCAGCAGCTTGGTGCGGGATGAGCAGTTCTTC
- TRBJ2-5 - TRBV10-2 CASSERQGRGGETQYF TGCGCCAGCAGTGAGAGACAGGGCCGGGGAGGCGAGACCCAGTACTTC
- TRBJ1-1 - TRBV19 CASSQGPNTEAFF TGTGCCAGTAGTCAGGGGCCCAACACTGAAGCTTTCTTT
- TRBJ1-2 - TRBV28 CASSLDQPTRSF TGTGCCAGCAGTTTAGACCAACCTACTAGGTCCTTC
- TRBJ2-7 - TRBV27 CASSLLTSSGAYEQYF TGTGCCAGCAGTTTATTGACTAGTTCGGGAGCCTACGAGCAGTACTTC
- TRBJ1-3 - TRBV5-6 CASSLVSSGNTIYF TGTGCCAGCAGCTTGGTCAGCTCTGGAAACACCATATATTTT
- TRBJ2-3 TRBD2 TRBV11-2 CASSSRSSSLAGVLATQYF TGTGCCAGCAGCTCAAGGAGTTCATCCCTAGCGGGGGTTTTGGCTACGCAGTATTTT
- TRBJ1-5 - TRBV4-2 CASSQDPDQPQHF TGTGCCAGCAGCCAAGATCCCGATCAGCCCCAGCATTTT
- TRBJ2-1 TRBD2 TRBV6-5 CASSYSGTSNEQFF TGTGCCAGCAGTTACAGCGGGACGAGCAATGAGCAGTTCTTC
- TRBJ1-1 - TRBV25-1 CASSEYGGPREAFF TGTGCCAGCAGTGAATATGGAGGGCCGCGAGAAGCTTTCTTT
- TRBJ2-7 - TRBV19 CASSISGGGRYEQYF TGTGCCAGTAGTATATCGGGGGGCGGCCGCTACGAGCAGTACTTC
- TRBJ2-7 - TRBV11-2 CASSQTPKSSHEQYF TGTGCCAGCAGCCAGACCCCCAAGAGTAGCCACGAGCAGTACTTC
- TRBJ2-2 - TRBV12-5 CASGPGLSLNTGELFF TGTGCTAGTGGCCCGGGTTTATCCCTGAACACCGGGGAGCTGTTTTTT
- TRBJ2-7 - TRBV6-5 CASSYSTRGQGEQYF TGTGCCAGCAGTTACTCGACGCGGGGCCAGGGCGAGCAGTACTTC
- TRBJ1-1 - TRBV12-5 CASGLPGTEAFF TGTGCTAGTGGCCTGCCGGGCACTGAAGCTTTCTTT
- TRBJ1-1 - TRBV13 CASSFVAGARAEAFF TGTGCCAGCAGCTTTGTAGCAGGGGCACGGGCTGAAGCTTTCTTT
- TRBJ2-2 - TRBV5-1 CASSLAVNTGELFF TGCGCCAGCAGCTTGGCCGTTAACACCGGGGAGCTGTTTTTT
- TRBJ1-2 - TRBV7-9 CASSFSGEPYGYTF TGTGCCAGCAGCTTTTCTGGGGAGCCTTATGGCTACACCTTC
- TRBJ1-1 TRBD1 TRBV6-1 CASNRGNTEAFF TGTGCCAGCAACAGGGGGAACACTGAAGCTTTCTTT
- TRBJ1-5 - TRBV19 CASSIDRQGMSQPQHF TGTGCCAGTAGTATAGATCGCCAGGGAATGAGTCAGCCCCAGCATTTT
- TRBJ2-2 TRBD1 TRBV30 CAWSLLRGTNTGELFF TGTGCCTGGTCCCTCCTCAGGGGGACGAACACCGGGGAGCTGTTTTTT
- TRBJ1-2 - TRBV10-3 CAISSLRDIDYGYTF TGTGCCATCAGCTCATTACGGGACATTGACTATGGCTACACCTTC
- TRBJ2-7 TRBD2 TRBV27 CASSPRAGGELDYYEQYF TGTGCCAGCAGCCCGCGGGCGGGGGGAGAACTAGATTACTACGAGCAGTACTTC
- TRBJ1-2 - TRBV27 CASSLTRPAPDYGYTF TGTGCCAGCAGTTTGACTCGTCCCGCACCCGACTATGGCTACACCTTC
- TRBJ2-7 TRBD1 TRBV28 CASRAKGARIGDEQYF TGTGCCAGCAGGGCTAAGGGGGCCCGCATAGGGGACGAGCAGTACTTC
- TRBJ2-1 TRBD1 TRBV4-2 CASSQKGQHNEQFF TGTGCCAGCAGCCAAAAGGGACAGCACAATGAGCAGTTCTTC
few TRBJ1-1 - TRBV5-1 CASSLDRMNTEAFF TGCGCCAGCAGCTTGGACAGGATGAACACTGAAGCTTTCTTT
once TRBJ2-1 - TRBV7-8 CASSLRGNSIAYNEQFF TGTGCCAGCAGCTTAAGGGGGAACAGTATCGCCTACAATGAGCAGTTCTTC
- TRBJ1-2 TRBD1 TRBV5-5 CASSLEGTGVPFGYGYTF TGTGCCAGCAGCCTGGAGGGGACAGGGGTCCCCTTTGGCTATGGCTACACCTTC
- TRBJ2-1 TRBD2 TRBV9 CASSYLAGGPPSLFF TGTGCCAGCAGTTACCTAGCGGGGGGGCCGCCCTCGCTGTTCTTC